This is a list of T cell receptor beta chains from one sample in a study of blood T cell repertoires in COVID-19. Sequencing used immunoSEQ multiplex PCR; TCRdb keeps in-frame clones, though not all of them. Among around 130,000 clones listed, more than 70% were seen once. The source material was peripheral blood. Receptors were obtained from a human donor in a cohort sampled during active COVID-19. CDR3s include the opening cysteine and the closing phenylalanine or tryptophan. The D gene is left open where the match is weak. Where a row states a size, it is once, few, many or the class of an expanded clone; other rows omit it.

size	D	V	length	J	DNA	CDR3
NA	TRBD1	TRBV5-1	15	TRBJ2-1	TGCGCCAGCAGCTTATCAGGGACAGGGTACAATGAGCAGTTCTTC	CASSLSGTGYNEQFF
few	NA	TRBV6-5	13	TRBJ1-1	TGTGCCAGCAAGTCGGGACAGAACACTGAAGCTTTCTTT	CASKSGQNTEAFF
NA	NA	TRBV5-4	13	TRBJ1-1	TGTGCCAGCACCCGGGGATTGAACACTGAAGCTTTCTTT	CASTRGLNTEAFF
NA	NA	TRBV6-5	13	TRBJ1-1	TGTGCCAGCAGTTACTCCCAGAACACTGAAGCTTTCTTT	CASSYSQNTEAFF
NA	NA	TRBV10-3	12	TRBJ2-1	TGTGCCGCTGGGGGGTTTAGGAATGAGCAGTTCTTC	CAAGGFRNEQFF
NA	NA	TRBV6-5	14	TRBJ2-2	TGTGCCAGCAGGAGCCTCTCGAACACCGGGGAGCTGTTTTTT	CASRSLSNTGELFF
NA	TRBD2	TRBV24-1	13	TRBJ2-1	TGTGCCACACAGGGACTAGCCGGCAATGAGCAGTTCTTC	CATQGLAGNEQFF
NA	NA	TRBV2	15	TRBJ1-5	TGTGCCAGCAGTGAGGAGGGAAAACTTAATCAGCCCCAGCATTTT	CASSEEGKLNQPQHF
NA	NA	TRBV6-4	14	TRBJ2-3	TGTGCCACCTCGACTGGACATGGCACAGATACGCAGTATTTT	CATSTGHGTDTQYF
NA	NA	TRBV28	12	TRBJ1-5	TGTGCCAGCAGCCTAATCGGGGGGCCCCAGCATTTT	CASSLIGGPQHF
NA	NA	TRBV2	15	TRBJ2-3	TGTGCCAGCAGTCCTAGTACGACTAGCACAGATACGCAGTATTTT	CASSPSTTSTDTQYF
many	NA	TRBV9	22	TRBJ1-3	TGTGCCAGCAGCACCCGACCGACCTATGCACCGACAGGAGGACTCTCTGGAAACACCATATATTTT	CASSTRPTYAPTGGLSGNTIYF
NA	NA	TRBV9	16	TRBJ1-1	TGTGCCAGCAGCGCAACCGCGGGACCGTCTTCCAGTGAAGCTTTCTTT	CASSATAGPSSSEAFF
NA	NA	TRBV9	12	TRBJ2-3	TGTGCCAGCAGCGCACAGGAAGATACGCAGTATTTT	CASSAQEDTQYF
NA	NA	TRBV21-1	16	TRBJ2-3	TGTGCCAGCAGCCAAGAGGACAGGACAGGGACAGATACGCAGTATTTT	CASSQEDRTGTDTQYF
NA	NA	TRBV19	16	TRBJ2-4	TGTGCCAGTAGTATACAGGCAGGACAGGCCAAAAACATTCAGTACTTC	CASSIQAGQAKNIQYF
NA	NA	TRBV19	15	TRBJ2-3	TGTGCCAGTAGTATGGGGGGATACAGCACAGATACGCAGTATTTT	CASSMGGYSTDTQYF
NA	TRBD2	TRBV10-2	17	TRBJ2-7	TGCGCCAGCAGTGAGTGGAGCGGGGGGGCCACGTTTAACGAGCAGTACTTC	CASSEWSGGATFNEQYF
NA	TRBD2	TRBV7-2	15	TRBJ2-3	TGTGCCAGCAGCCCCGGGACTAGAGGCGTTGATACGCAGTATTTT	CASSPGTRGVDTQYF
NA	NA	TRBV5-6	14	TRBJ2-1	TGTGCCAGCAGCTTGGGACGGGTCCGTAGTGAGCAGTTCTTC	CASSLGRVRSEQFF
NA	NA	TRBV6-2/TRBV6-3	15	TRBJ2-5	TGTGCCAGCAGTTACGGGCGCAGGGCGGTAGAGACCCAGTACTTC	CASSYGRRAVETQYF
NA	TRBD2	TRBV10-3	19	TRBJ2-1	TGTGCCATCAGTGAACCGGGACTAGCGGGGGGGAGCTCCTACAATGAGCAGTTCTTC	CAISEPGLAGGSSYNEQFF
NA	NA	TRBV6-5	11	TRBJ1-2	TGTGCCAGCACAGGGCGGGGTGGCTACACCTTC	CASTGRGGYTF
NA	TRBD1	TRBV5-6	17	TRBJ1-1	TGTGCCAGCAGCCGAATTCGGACAGGGGGCGTTGAGACTGAAGCTTTCTTT	CASSRIRTGGVETEAFF
NA	TRBD1	TRBV6-5	16	TRBJ2-4	TGTGCCAGCAGTTTAACCCCCACAGGGGGCAGAAACATTCAGTACTTC	CASSLTPTGGRNIQYF
NA	TRBD1	TRBV5-8	17	TRBJ1-4	TGTGCCAGCAGCTTGGCGGACAGGGCCCTACTGAATGAAAAACTGTTTTTT	CASSLADRALLNEKLFF
NA	TRBD1	TRBV24-1	15	TRBJ1-1	TGTGCCACCAGTGAAATAACTTCAGGGGGCACTGAAGCTTTCTTT	CATSEITSGGTEAFF
NA	NA	TRBV7-6	17	TRBJ2-1	TGTGCCAGCAGTCTAAGAACTCGGACATCGGGTTACAATGAGCAGTTCTTC	CASSLRTRTSGYNEQFF
once	TRBD2	TRBV24-1	18	TRBJ2-6	TGTGCCACCAGTGCGCCAGCGGGAGTATACTCTGGGGCCAACGTCCTGACTTTC	CATSAPAGVYSGANVLTF
NA	NA	TRBV30	12	TRBJ1-1	TGTGCCTGGAGTCGAGACAGCACTGAAGCTTTCTTT	CAWSRDSTEAFF
few	NA	TRBV29-1	12	TRBJ2-2	TGCAGCGTTGACCGGAACACCGGGGAGCTGTTTTTT	CSVDRNTGELFF
few	TRBD1	TRBV5-1	13	TRBJ1-1	TGCGCCAGCAGCGGGGGACAGTACACTGAAGCTTTCTTT	CASSGGQYTEAFF
once	NA	TRBV25-1	14	TRBJ2-7	TGTGCCAGCAGTGAATATCCCCAAAATACAGAGCAGTACTTC	CASSEYPQNTEQYF
NA	NA	TRBV7-3	14	TRBJ1-2	TGTGCCAGCAGCTTAAATGGCGGGGTTGGTGGCTACACCTTC	CASSLNGGVGGYTF
NA	NA	TRBV2	14	TRBJ1-5	TGTGCCAGCAGTGAATCGACTGAAGATCAGCCCCAGCATTTT	CASSESTEDQPQHF
once	TRBD1	TRBV19	14	TRBJ1-5	TGTGCCAGTAGTACGGACAGGGGGGGTCAGCCCCAGCATTTT	CASSTDRGGQPQHF